This T cell receptor beta chain comes out of a study of T cell repertoires in cytomegalovirus infection. Study-wide context: It was recently identified HLA-C-restricted and well-studied HLA-B-restricted CMV epitopes that the study used. Public TCR beta signatures were indicative of both CMV infection and a matching HLA type.

For this clonotype: Its antigen remains unidentified.

The study, taken as a whole, reports: HLA-C-restricted CMV-specific TCR beta clonotypes were dominant in the ex vivo response.

TCRdb ran MiXCR on the reads and lists one entry per CDR3 protein. The sample gives some 350,000 distinct CDR3 sequences, about a third of which show up once; approximately 15% is in the top ten. This CDR3 has 13 amino acids. With 5 bases removed from V and 0 bases from J, the gap between germline ends came to 9 bases. CDR1 and CDR2 (germline): SQVTM, ANQGSEA. The material sequenced was cultured PBMCs, taken from culture after CMV antigen stimulation. The sequence derives from a human donor in good health (CMV status not recorded). Some clones in this sample may be carry-over from other donors' samples. The rearrangement joins TRBV29-1 to TRBJ2-3; D unclear. CDR3 amino acids: CSVRRSSTDTQYF. The CDR3 nucleotides read TGCAGCGTTCGGCGGAGCAGCACAGATACGCAGTATTTT.